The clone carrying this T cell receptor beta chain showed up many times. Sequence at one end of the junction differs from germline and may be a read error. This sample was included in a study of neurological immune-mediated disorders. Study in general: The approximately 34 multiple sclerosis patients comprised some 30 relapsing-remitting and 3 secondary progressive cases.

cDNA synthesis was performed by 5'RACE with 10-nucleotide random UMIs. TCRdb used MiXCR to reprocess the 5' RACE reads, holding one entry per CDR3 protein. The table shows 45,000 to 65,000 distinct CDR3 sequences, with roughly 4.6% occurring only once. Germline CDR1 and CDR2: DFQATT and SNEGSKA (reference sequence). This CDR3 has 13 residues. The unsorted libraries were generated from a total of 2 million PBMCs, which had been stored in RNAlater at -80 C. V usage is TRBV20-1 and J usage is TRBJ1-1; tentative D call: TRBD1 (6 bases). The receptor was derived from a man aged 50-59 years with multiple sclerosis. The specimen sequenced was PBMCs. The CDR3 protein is CSARVQGRTEAFF. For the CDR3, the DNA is TGCAGTGCCAGAGTCCAGGGGAGAACTGAAGCTTTCTTT.